The source of this TCR beta chain is a study of blood T cell repertoires in COVID-19. On the study more broadly: Material from acute and convalescent COVID-19 was sourced from the United States, Italy and Spain. PBMCs, B-cell-depleted T cells, or T cells were the source of the cDNA or gDNA that made up the material.

Germline CDR1 reads ENHRY; CDR2 reads SYGVKD. This CDR3 comprises 16 residues. The ends were cut back, 4 bases at V and 0 bases at J, with 13 bases in the middle. Per the original data handling: Quantification of nucleated cells was approximated via reference gene primer amplification. Generated by immunoSEQ multiplex PCR, the TCRdb table keeps only in-frame clones and is missing some. Clonal size and the V and J genes are those of that table, whereas D and trimming came from the DNA. The table lists about 74,000 clones, 85% to 90% of them singletons. The origin of this receptor is a woman at least 80 years old with active or convalescent COVID-19. V is TRBV10-3 and J is TRBJ2-1, with D possibly matching TRBD2 (6 bases). The sequencing sample was made of peripheral blood. The DNA of the CDR3 is TGTGCCATCAGTGGATGGACTACTGACTCCTACAATGAGCAGTTCTTC. Translating gives CAISGWTTDSYNEQFF.